The next 10 T cell receptor beta chains were all read from a single sample in a study of blood T cell repertoires in COVID-19 (dated by TCRdb to 2019 to 2021). The library was made by the immunoSEQ multiplex PCR assay. Not all clones reach the TCRdb copy of this immuneACCESS table, which keeps in-frame sequences only. Checked studies attribute under half of the gap to unresolved V genes and leave the rest unexplained. For this sample there are some 15,000 clones; about 69% appear just once. The ten largest make up roughly an eighth of the sample. Sequencing input: peripheral blood. Receptors were obtained from a man in his sixties with acute or convalescent COVID-19.

V gene TRBV2 combines with J gene TRBJ1-4; 9 nucleotides agree with TRBD1. V shed 2 bases, J shed 7 bases, and the junction held 11 bases outside the gene matches. Germline CDR1 and CDR2: SNHLY and FYNNEI. The CDR3 has 17 amino acids. CDR3 sequence: CASSETRPGTGFEKLFF. CDR3 DNA sequence: TGTGCCAGCAGTGAAACCCGCCCCGGGACAGGGTTTGAAAAACTGTTTTTT. The full variable domain, with the rest looked up from reference TRBV2 and TRBJ1-4, is EPEVTQTPSHQVTQMGQEVILRCVPISNHLYFYWYRQILGQKVEFLVSFYNNEISEKSEIFDDQFSVERPDGSNFTLKIRSTKLEDSAMYFCASSETRPGTGFEKLFFGSGTQLSVL.

The V and J genes are TRBV29-1 and TRBJ2-6, with 7 bases that match TRBD1. The germline gives CDR1 SQVTM, CDR2 ANQGSEA. Trimming took 3 bases from V and 0 from J; bases not matched to a gene: 11. This CDR3 is 18 amino acids long. CDR3 DNA sequence: TGCAGCGTTGAGACCGGGACAGCCTCCTCCTCTGGGGCCAACGTCCTGACTTTC. Translating it yields CSVETGTASSSGANVLTF.

This clone showed up just a few times. The J gene is TRBJ1-1, the V gene TRBV5-1, with 8 nucleotides matching TRBD1. Trimming took 0 bases from V and 0 from J; bases not matched to a gene: 1. The CDR3 length is 15 residues. Germline CDR1 is SGHRS and CDR2 is YFSETQ. CDR3 loop: CASSLDRGVNTEAFF. The CDR3 bases are TGCGCCAGCAGCTTGGACAGGGGGGTGAACACTGAAGCTTTCTTT.

The chain carries TRBV5-1 and TRBJ1-3, with D possibly being TRBD1 (6 bases). The CDR3 contains 18 residues. Germline CDR1 is SGHRS and CDR2 is YFSETQ. Trimming took off 0 bases at V and 2 bases at J, with 18 bases between the two ends. The CDR3 here is CASSLAEGGLGAGNTIYF. CDR3 DNA sequence: TGCGCCAGCAGCTTGGCCGAGGGGGGGCTTGGCGCTGGAAACACCATATATTTT.

This clone has only a few counts. The chain joins TRBV10-3 to TRBJ1-2; D gene ambiguous. The germline V gene has CDR1 ENHRY and CDR2 SYGVKD. This CDR3 contains 13 residues. Trimming pared 4 bases from V and 0 bases from J, leaving 6 bases between. The CDR3 sequence: CAISAGTNYGYTF. CDR3 coding DNA: TGTGCCATCAGTGCCGGGACTAACTATGGCTACACCTTC.

The sample holds one count of this clone. The chain uses TRBV7-9 and TRBJ2-1, with a possible D match to TRBD1 (5 bases). Germline V gene lookup returns CDR1 SEHNR and CDR2 FQNEAQ (reference sequence). V was clipped by 3 bases and J by 14 bases, with 17 bases between them. The CDR3 is 13 amino acids. CDR3 bases: TGTGCCAGCAGCTTCTCAAAGGGGCAACGGGAGTTCTTC. This sequence encodes CASSFSKGQREFF.

The chain is built from TRBV5-1 and TRBJ1-6; 7 positions agree with TRBD1. Germline CDR1 SGHRS, CDR2 YFSETQ. The CDR3 totals 16 residues. With 2 bases clipped from V and 7 bases from J, the junction kept 9 bases outside the gene matches. The CDR3, as DNA: TGCGCCAGCAGCTTAGAAACCGGGACAGCAAATTCACCCCTCCACTTT. It specifies CASSLETGTANSPLHF.

The chain recombines TRBV6-2 or TRBV6-3 with TRBJ1-6, with 10 positions matching TRBD1. V dropped 5 bases and J dropped 7; count of bases not matched to a gene: 5. Germline CDR1 is MNHEY and CDR2 is SVGEGT. CDR3 length: 15 residues. DNA of the CDR3: TGTGCCAGCAGTGCCGGGACAGGGGAGAATTCACCCCTCCACTTT. Its protein is CASSAGTGENSPLHF.

V gene TRBV5-6 combines with J gene TRBJ1-2, with D possibly matching TRBD1 (6 bases). Germline V lookup: CDR1 SGHDT, CDR2 YYEEEE. This CDR3 is 15 amino acids long. The V end was cut by 0 bases, the J end by 3 bases, with 12 bases between. The CDR3: CASSLGAGADYGYTF. The CDR3 bases are TGTGCCAGCAGCTTGGGGGCAGGGGCAGACTATGGCTACACCTTC.

The CDR3 nucleotides read TGTGCCAACCAGGAAACTCTTAATTCACCCCTCCACTTT. This codes for CANQETLNSPLHF. The J gene is TRBJ1-6, the V gene TRBV10-3, with no clear D. V shed 10 bases and J shed 6 bases, with 13 bases lying between them. The germline CDR1 and CDR2 sequences are ENHRY and SYGVKD. The CDR3 is 13 residues long.